This entry lists 30 T cell receptor beta chains sequenced from one sample in a study of T cell responses to AZD1222 COVID-19 vaccine. Assay used: immunoSEQ multiplex PCR; TCRdb lists only in-frame clones, some missing. Here the sample spans 80,000 to 85,000 clones, around 90% being singletons. The specimen comprised peripheral blood, sampled 28 days after the second AZD1222 dose. These receptors were obtained from an adult who received the AZD1222 COVID-19 vaccine.

The DNA of the CDR3 is TGTGCCAGCAGCCTCGGACTCGTTCATGAGCAGTTCTTC. Its translation: CASSLGLVHEQFF. The rearrangement uses TRBV3-1 (or the pseudogene TRBV3-2) and TRBJ2-1; the D gene is possibly TRBD2 (5 bases). The CDR3 loop spans 13 amino acids. The germline V gene has CDR1 LGHDT and CDR2 YNNKEL (reference sequence). The ends were cut back, 4 bases at V and 8 bases at J, with 12 bases in the middle.

CDR3 nucleotides: TGTGCCAGCAGGGTAGGGTTTGGAGGTTCCGGGTCTGGGGCCAACGTCCTGACTTTC. It is translated as CASRVGFGGSGSGANVLTF. The chain has TRBV27 and TRBJ2-6; D may be TRBD2 (5 bases). V was pared by 6 bases and J by 1 base, with 22 bases between. CDR1 and CDR2 (germline): MNHEY, SMNVEV (reference sequence). This CDR3 comprises 19 residues.

The rearrangement uses TRBV19 and TRBJ1-6; D uncertain. Between the trimmed V and J ends, which lost 7 bases and 7 bases, there was a span of 11 bases. In germline, CDR1 is LNHDA, CDR2 SQIVND (reference sequence). The CDR3 contains 13 residues. For the CDR3, the DNA is TGTGCCAGTACCAGGTTGGCGAATTCACCCCTCCACTTT. Translating gives CASTRLANSPLHF.

V gene TRBV19 combines with J gene TRBJ1-3; 7 bases agree with TRBD1. V shed 7 bases, J shed 2 bases, and the junction held 8 bases outside the gene matches. Germline values: CDR1 LNHDA, CDR2 SQIVND (reference sequence). This CDR3 has 15 amino acids. DNA of the CDR3: TGTGCCAGTAAAAGAGACAGGGACGCTGGAAACACCATATATTTT. It yields the protein CASKRDRDAGNTIYF. Full variable domain (outside the CDR3, taken from reference TRBV19 and TRBJ1-3): DGGITQSPKYLFRKEGQNVTLSCEQNLNHDAMYWYRQDPGQGLRLIYYSQIVNDFQKGDIAEGYSVSREKKESFPLTVTSAQKNPTAFYLCASKRDRDAGNTIYFGEGSWLTVV.

This clone was counted only a few times. V gene TRBV4-2 combines with J gene TRBJ1-4; D might be TRBD1 (6 bases). Trimming took off 1 base at V and 8 bases at J, with 17 bases between the two ends. CDR3 length: 16 amino acids. Per the germline V gene, CDR1 is LGHNA and CDR2 is YNFKEQ. The CDR3 loop reads CASSQGMTGIGEKLFF. The DNA for the CDR3 is TGTGCCAGCAGCCAAGGAATGACAGGAATAGGGGAAAAACTGTTTTTT.

This sequence joins TRBV7-9 and TRBJ2-7; 7 bases fit TRBD1. The germline CDR1 and CDR2 sequences are SEHNR and FQNEAQ (reference sequence). This CDR3 is built from 17 residues. The J segment lost 12 bases and the V segment lost 5 bases, leaving 25 bases of the junction unmatched. In DNA form, the CDR3 reads TGTGCCAGCAGCCTACAGGGGCTACCGGGGATTCCGGGACAGCGGTACTTC. It yields the protein CASSLQGLPGIPGQRYF. Based on the CDR3 plus reference TRBV7-9 and TRBJ2-7, the full variable domain is DTGVSQNPRHKITKRGQNVTFRCDPISEHNRLYWYRQTLGQGPEFLTYFQNEAQLEKSRLLSDRFSAERPKGSFSTLEIQRTEQGDSAMYLCASSLQGLPGIPGQRYFGPGTRLTVT.

This chain joins TRBV5-1 and TRBJ2-7, with D perhaps matching TRBD1 or TRBD2 (5 bases each). The germline V gene has CDR1 SGHRS and CDR2 YFSETQ. The CDR3 is 17 amino acids. V was trimmed by 0 bases and J by 4 bases, leaving 20 bases between them. The DNA for the CDR3 is TGCGCCAGCAGCTTGGAAGTTATCGGGGCGCAAGCATACGAGCAGTACTTC. Translated: CASSLEVIGAQAYEQYF.

The chain uses TRBV5-1 and TRBJ2-7; 9 nucleotides align to TRBD2. The V segment lost 4 bases and the J segment 2 bases; nucleotides outside the gene matches: 7. This CDR3 spans 15 amino acids. Germline V gene lookup returns CDR1 SGHRS and CDR2 YFSETQ. CDR3 DNA: TGCGCCAGCAGCCCCGGGACTAGCATAACCTACGAGCAGTACTTC. Its translation: CASSPGTSITYEQYF.

The chain links TRBV5-1 to TRBJ2-7, with 8 bases matching TRBD1. Germline-derived CDR1 and CDR2 are SGHRS and YFSETQ. CDR3 length: 16 residues. The V gene end was trimmed by 0 bases and the J gene end by 0 bases; junction bases not matched to a gene: 5. This CDR3 is CASSLEPGQVSYEQYF. The CDR3 coding sequence is TGCGCCAGCAGCTTGGAGCCGGGACAGGTCTCCTACGAGCAGTACTTC.

The chain recombines TRBV19 with TRBJ2-6; D perhaps matches TRBD2 (5 bases). Germline V lookup: CDR1 LNHDA, CDR2 SQIVND (reference sequence). With 5 bases removed from V and 0 bases from J, the gap between germline ends came to 11 bases. This CDR3 has 16 amino acids. CDR3 in DNA: TGTGCCAGTAGTCCTCGTGGGAGCTCTGGGGCCAACGTCCTGACTTTC. Its translation: CASSPRGSSGANVLTF.

The V gene is TRBV3-1 (or the pseudogene TRBV3-2), the J gene TRBJ2-1; weak D call: TRBD1 (5 bases). Trimming stripped 0 bases from V and 7 bases from J, with 13 bases between. Germline CDR1 is LGHDT and CDR2 is YNNKEL (reference sequence). The CDR3 has 15 amino acids. This CDR3 reads CASSQDPHRGNEQFF. For the CDR3, the DNA is TGTGCCAGCAGCCAAGATCCGCATAGGGGTAATGAGCAGTTCTTC.

The V gene is TRBV7-3, the J gene TRBJ2-2; 7 nucleotides match TRBD2. The CDR3 is made up of 17 amino acids. After removal of 1 base from V and 6 bases from J, the junction contained 11 bases not matched to a gene. The germline CDR1 and CDR2 sequences are SGHTA and FQGTGA. CDR3: CASSLRARGVLAGELFF. The CDR3 coding sequence is TGTGCCAGCAGCTTAAGGGCCCGGGGGGTCCTGGCCGGGGAGCTGTTTTTT.

This clone was counted a single time. V is TRBV18 and J is TRBJ2-2, with 7 bases aligning to TRBD2. The V segment lost 3 bases and the J segment 1 base; nucleotides outside the gene matches: 2. The CDR3 length is 15 residues. CDR1 and CDR2 (germline): KGHSH, LQKENI. The CDR3 protein is CASSPASGNTGELFF. The CDR3 DNA follows: TGTGCCAGCTCACCCGCTAGCGGGAACACCGGGGAGCTGTTTTTT.

The rearrangement links TRBV5-5 to TRBJ1-5; D remains unclear. Trimming cost V 2 bases and J 1 base, with 10 bases left between them. This CDR3 spans 15 amino acids. The germline gives CDR1 SGHKS, CDR2 YYEKEE (reference sequence). CDR3 bases: TGTGCCAGCAGCTTAGGAACGGACAGCAATCAGCCCCAGCATTTT. This codes for CASSLGTDSNQPQHF.

The chain has TRBV24-1 and TRBJ1-5; the D gene is possibly TRBD1 (6 bases). CDR1 and CDR2 (germline): KGHDR, SFDVKD. V shed 2 bases and J shed 2 bases, with 9 bases lying between them. The CDR3 spans 15 residues. The CDR3 is CATSDWDTGNQPQHF. DNA of the CDR3: TGTGCCACCAGTGATTGGGACACAGGCAATCAGCCCCAGCATTTT.

The CDR3 loop reads CASSPKLGQGGNEQFF. The CDR3 DNA reads TGTGCCAGCAGTCCAAAGCTGGGACAGGGCGGGAATGAGCAGTTCTTC. This rearrangement joins TRBV2 to TRBJ2-1; 9 nucleotides align to TRBD1. V was clipped by 5 bases and J by 7 bases; unmatched bases: 12. The V gene's germline CDR1 is SNHLY and CDR2 FYNNEI. The CDR3 runs to 16 residues.

The rearrangement links TRBV2 to TRBJ1-2; TRBD1 aligns across 10 bases. V lost 6 bases and J lost 6; bases outside the gene matches: 10. The CDR3 is 15 amino acids. The germline CDR1 and CDR2 sequences are SNHLY and FYNNEI. This chain's CDR3 is CASSSGQGLRHGYTF. The CDR3 nucleotides read TGTGCCAGCAGCTCGGGACAGGGGTTGAGGCATGGCTACACCTTC.

The chain recombines TRBV5-1 with TRBJ2-5, with D possibly being TRBD2 (6 bases). CDR3 length: 16 residues. Per the germline V gene, CDR1 is SGHRS and CDR2 is YFSETQ. V was trimmed by 4 bases and J by 5 bases, leaving 21 bases between them. The chain's CDR3 is CASSASGGGLRETQYF. CDR3 coding DNA: TGCGCCAGCAGCGCCTCTGGGGGAGGCCTCCGGGAGACCCAGTACTTC.

The CDR3 region has the DNA TGTGCCAGCAGTTTAGGCCCAGGGGCCGAGCAGTACTTC. Amino acid sequence: CASSLGPGAEQYF. The J gene is TRBJ2-7, the V gene TRBV12-3 or TRBV12-4; TRBD1 is a possible D gene (6 bases). The V end lost 1 base, the J end lost 6 bases, and 10 bases lay between the germline ends. The CDR3 length is 13 residues.

The chain employs TRBV5-1 and TRBJ2-3, with 7 bases matching TRBD1. After removal of 1 base from V and 3 bases from J, the junction contained 5 bases not matched to a gene. The CDR3 runs 15 residues. Germline V gene data show CDR1 as SGHRS and CDR2 as YFSETQ. The CDR3 DNA sequence: TGCGCCAGCAGCTTGATGGGACAGAGGACAGATACGCAGTATTTT. Residues: CASSLMGQRTDTQYF.

This chain uses TRBV28 with TRBJ2-1, with 14 bases lining up with TRBD2. The V segment lost 5 bases and the J segment 6 bases; nucleotides outside the gene matches: 9. CDR1 is MDHEN and CDR2 is SYDVKM in the germline V gene. There are 17 residues in the CDR3. The CDR3 DNA is TGTGCCAGCAGTCCCCCAACGGGACTAGCGGGAGTCAATGAGCAGTTCTTC. Translation: CASSPPTGLAGVNEQFF.

CDR3 amino acids: CASSVAPQIDSFGQYF. In nucleotides, the CDR3 is TGTGCCAGCAGCGTAGCTCCACAGATAGACTCCTTTGGGCAGTACTTC. This chain connects TRBV9 to TRBJ2-7, with no clear D. V was cut by 0 bases and J by 9 bases, with 22 bases left in between. The CDR3 is made up of 16 amino acids. The V gene's germline CDR1 is SGDLS and CDR2 YYNGEE.

This clone was seen a handful of times. CDR3 DNA: TGTGCCAGTAGTTTCCCGGGGGGGCAAGAGACCCAGTACTTC. Translating gives CASSFPGGQETQYF. The chain carries TRBV19 and TRBJ2-5; 8 nucleotides align to TRBD2. CDR3 size: 14 residues. Germline V CDR1 and CDR2: LNHDA, SQIVND (reference sequence). Trimming removed 5 bases from V and 2 bases from J; junction bases left unmatched: 4.

This chain links TRBV7-3 with TRBJ1-4; D is perhaps TRBD1 (5 bases). This CDR3 has 16 residues. Trimming left V 2 bases short and J 5 bases short, with 15 bases between. The germline V gene has CDR1 SGHTA and CDR2 FQGTGA. As DNA, the CDR3 is TGTGCCAGCAGCTTAGGCGAGACAGACGGGAATGAAAAACTGTTTTTT. Protein product: CASSLGETDGNEKLFF.

The chain combines TRBV3-1 (or the pseudogene TRBV3-2) with TRBJ1-5, with unresolved D. CDR3 length: 15 residues. From germline, CDR1 is LGHDT and CDR2 YNNKEL (reference sequence). V lost 0 bases and J lost 6, with 12 bases in between. In DNA, the CDR3 is TGTGCCAGCAGCCAAGACGTGGGGTCCGGTCAGCCCCAGCATTTT. Translating it yields CASSQDVGSGQPQHF.

The V and J genes are TRBV28 and TRBJ1-5; D gene unclear. V was pared by 5 bases and J by 6 bases, with 17 bases between. CDR1 is MDHEN, CDR2 SYDVKM, per germline. The CDR3 is 15 residues long. The CDR3 DNA reads as TGTGCCAGCAGTCCTGAGGGTGGGTGGGGTCAGCCCCAGCATTTT. Translating it yields CASSPEGGWGQPQHF.

This rearrangement joins TRBV14 to TRBJ2-5, with no clear D. Germline CDR1 reads SGHDN; CDR2 reads FVKESK. Trimming shortened V by 1 base and J by 1 base, and 4 bases separated the two germline ends. The CDR3 spans 13 residues. This CDR3 reads CASSQAPQETQYF. In DNA, the CDR3 is TGTGCCAGCAGCCAAGCCCCCCAAGAGACCCAGTACTTC.

The rearrangement uses TRBV7-2 and TRBJ2-7, with 12 nucleotides matching TRBD2. Germline V gene data show CDR1 as SGHTA and CDR2 as FQGNSA. The CDR3 extends over 15 amino acids. The junction had 8 bases not matched to a gene; V was cut back by 5 bases and J by 6 bases. CDR3 sequence: CASSASTSGSREQYF. CDR3 in DNA: TGTGCCAGCAGCGCCTCGACTAGCGGGAGCCGCGAGCAGTACTTC.

The CDR3 sequence is CASSLQSSGDYGYTF. The DNA for the CDR3 is TGTGCCAGCAGCTTACAGTCGTCAGGGGACTATGGCTACACCTTC. This chain links TRBV7-8 with TRBJ1-2; D may be TRBD1 (6 bases). V was shortened by 2 bases and J by 3 bases, with 13 bases between the two germline ends. CDR3 length: 15 residues. From germline, CDR1 is SGHVS and CDR2 FQNEAQ.

In DNA form, the CDR3 reads TGTGCCACCAGCAGAGATTCAATACTAGCGGGGCTCTCCTACGAGCAGTACTTC. It is translated as CATSRDSILAGLSYEQYF. The V and J genes are TRBV15 and TRBJ2-7; 10 bases are a match to TRBD2. The CDR3 extends over 18 amino acids. Germline assignment: CDR1 LNHNV and CDR2 YYDKDF (reference sequence). V shed 0 bases, J shed 0 bases, and the junction held 8 bases outside the gene matches. The whole variable domain, filled in from reference TRBV15 and TRBJ2-7, reads DAMVIQNPRYQVTQFGKPVTLSCSQTLNHNVMYWYQQKSSQAPKLLFHYYDKDFNNEADTPDNFQSRRPNTSFCFLDIRSPGLGDTAMYLCATSRDSILAGLSYEQYFGPGTRLTVT.